This T cell receptor (beta chain) was sequenced during a study of cytomegalovirus exposure and HLA in healthy donors. Profiled with immunoSEQ multiplex PCR; TCRdb holds only in-frame clones, not every one. The sample lists 150,000 or so clones, 85% occurring once. Germline V lookup: CDR1 SEHNR, CDR2 FQNEAQ (reference sequence). V lost 5 bases, J lost 11 bases, and 15 bases lay in between. There are 12 residues in the CDR3. The rearrangement joins TRBV7-9 to TRBJ1-1, with D maybe TRBD1 (5 bases). This TCR was recovered from a young man in good health and CMV-seropositive. Sequenced material: PBMCs. The DNA of the CDR3 is TGTGCCAGCAGCCCAGAGGGGACTGCGGCTTTCTTT. Protein sequence: CASSPEGTAAFF.